The 31 T cell receptor beta chains listed next were all sequenced from one sample in a study of blood T cell repertoires in COVID-19. Data came from immunoSEQ multiplex PCR; TCRdb stores just in-frame clones and leaves some out. The table records about 100,000 clones, around four fifths of them present only once. Sequencing used peripheral blood. The receptors were sampled from a man aged 50-59 years with active or convalescent COVID-19.

The sample holds a few counts of this clone. The rearrangement uses TRBV7-8 and TRBJ2-5, with TRBD2 matching 13 bases. In germline, CDR1 is SGHVS, CDR2 FQNEAQ. CDR3 length: 16 amino acids. V dropped 6 bases and J dropped 1; count of bases not matched to a gene: 5. The CDR3 protein is CASSRTSGGLQETQYF. CDR3 coding DNA: TGTGCCAGCAGTCGGACTAGCGGGGGCCTCCAAGAGACCCAGTACTTC. Variable domain in full (rest from reference TRBV7-8 and TRBJ2-5): GAGVSQSPRYKVAKRGQDVALRCDPISGHVSLFWYQQALGQGPEFLTYFQNEAQLDKSGLPSDRFFAERPEGSVSTLKIQRTQQEDSAVYLCASSRTSGGLQETQYFGPGTRLLVL.

V usage is TRBV11-3 and J usage is TRBJ1-1, with 7 bases fitting TRBD1. V lost 3 bases and J lost 1; bases outside the gene matches: 5. The germline gives CDR1 SGHNT, CDR2 YENEEA. The CDR3 contains 15 residues. Here the CDR3 reads CASSFLTGENTEAFF. The CDR3 DNA is TGTGCCAGCAGCTTTTTAACAGGGGAGAACACTGAAGCTTTCTTT.

The J gene is TRBJ2-7, the V gene TRBV3-1 (or the pseudogene TRBV3-2); no definite D call. The CDR3 extends over 15 amino acids. Germline V gives CDR1 LGHDT, CDR2 YNNKEL (reference sequence). V dropped 4 bases and J dropped 6 bases, with 19 bases sitting between them. The chain's CDR3 is CASSPSETRYVEQYF. CDR3 bases: TGTGCCAGCAGCCCCTCGGAGACCCGGTATGTCGAGCAGTACTTC.

The gene calls are TRBV24-1 and TRBJ2-5, with D possibly TRBD1 on 6 matching bases. CDR3 length equals 15 residues. Trimming removed 1 base from V and 5 bases from J, with 13 bases in between. CDR1 KGHDR and CDR2 SFDVKD come from the germline V gene. CDR3 sequence reads: CATSDLSGTRETQYF. The CDR3 coding sequence is TGTGCCACCAGTGATTTATCCGGGACAAGGGAGACCCAGTACTTC.

This sequence joins TRBV4-1 and TRBJ1-3, with a tentative D call TRBD1 (6 bases). V lost 3 bases, J lost 0 bases, and 9 bases lay in between. In germline, CDR1 is MGHRA, CDR2 YSYEKL. The length of the CDR3 is 15 residues. CDR3 sequence (DNA): TGCGCCAGCAGCCAGGGACACGACTCTGGAAACACCATATATTTT. It encodes CASSQGHDSGNTIYF.

V usage is TRBV19 and J usage is TRBJ2-7; TRBD1 might be the D (5 bases). The CDR3 has 17 residues. Germline loops: CDR1 LNHDA, CDR2 SQIVND (reference sequence). Trimming pared 5 bases from V and 2 bases from J, leaving 22 bases between. CDR3 sequence: CASSGTWWGRETYEQYF. For the CDR3, the DNA is TGTGCCAGTAGTGGAACGTGGTGGGGCAGGGAAACCTACGAGCAGTACTTC.

The chain links TRBV28 to TRBJ2-3; D is undetermined. CDR3 length equals 12 residues. Germline V gene data show CDR1 as MDHEN and CDR2 as SYDVKM. Trimming took off 4 bases at V and 6 bases at J, with 8 bases between the two ends. The CDR3, as DNA: TGTGCCAGCAGTTGGATGAGGGATACGCAGTATTTT. Protein product: CASSWMRDTQYF.

The chain recombines TRBV6-6 with TRBJ1-4; D is perhaps TRBD1 (5 bases). Per the germline V gene, CDR1 is MNHNY and CDR2 is SVGAGI (reference sequence). The CDR3 totals 16 residues. V was cut by 5 bases and J by 3 bases, with 16 bases left in between. The CDR3 here is CASSRQSGDSNEKLFF. The CDR3 DNA is TGTGCCAGCAGTCGACAGTCGGGGGACTCTAATGAAAAACTGTTTTTT.

The chain combines TRBV2 with TRBJ1-1, with a tentative D call TRBD1 (5 bases). Germline CDR1 is SNHLY and CDR2 is FYNNEI. V dropped 8 bases and J dropped 1 base, with 14 bases sitting between them. This CDR3 is built from 14 residues. The CDR3 loop reads CASSGGRSNTEAFF. The CDR3 DNA reads TGTGCCAGCTCGGGGGGACGGTCGAACACTGAAGCTTTCTTT. Variable domain in full (rest from reference TRBV2 and TRBJ1-1): EPEVTQTPSHQVTQMGQEVILRCVPISNHLYFYWYRQILGQKVEFLVSFYNNEISEKSEIFDDQFSVERPDGSNFTLKIRSTKLEDSAMYFCASSGGRSNTEAFFGQGTRLTVV.

V gene TRBV5-1 combines with J gene TRBJ1-4; 8 bases align to TRBD1. This CDR3 contains 17 residues. Germline V gene lookup returns CDR1 SGHRS and CDR2 YFSETQ. J was trimmed by 7 bases and V by 3 bases; bases with no gene match: 14. CDR3 nucleotides: TGCGCCAGCAGCTCCGGGGACCGGACAGGGAAAGGTGAAAAACTGTTTTTT. Amino acid sequence: CASSSGDRTGKGEKLFF. Full variable domain (remainder filled in from reference TRBV5-1 and TRBJ1-4): KAGVTQTPRYLIKTRGQQVTLSCSPISGHRSVSWYQQTPGQGLQFLFEYFSETQRNKGNFPGRFSGRQFSNSRSEMNVSTLELGDSALYLCASSSGDRTGKGEKLFFGSGTQLSVL.

The chain carries TRBV29-1 and TRBJ2-3; 13 nucleotides agree with TRBD2. The CDR3 is made up of 19 amino acids. V shed 3 bases and J 0 bases; nucleotides not matched to a gene: 12. Germline CDR1 is SQVTM and CDR2 is ANQGSEA. Here the CDR3 reads CSVEGQTGTSGTSTDTQYF. The CDR3, as DNA: TGCAGCGTTGAGGGCCAAACCGGGACTAGCGGGACCAGCACAGATACGCAGTATTTT.

The chain has TRBV19 and TRBJ2-2; TRBD1 matches at 12 bases. V was clipped by 6 bases and J by 6 bases; unmatched bases: 5. Germline V gene lookup returns CDR1 LNHDA and CDR2 SQIVND (reference sequence). The CDR3 is made up of 15 amino acids. CDR3 bases: TGTGCCAGTAGAACCGGGACAGGGGGCCCCGGGGAGCTGTTTTTT. Its protein is CASRTGTGGPGELFF. Full variable domain (outside the CDR3, taken from reference TRBV19 and TRBJ2-2): DGGITQSPKYLFRKEGQNVTLSCEQNLNHDAMYWYRQDPGQGLRLIYYSQIVNDFQKGDIAEGYSVSREKKESFPLTVTSAQKNPTAFYLCASRTGTGGPGELFFGEGSRLTVL.

V is TRBV6-5 and J is TRBJ2-1, with D uncertain. Germline loops: CDR1 MNHEY, CDR2 SVGAGI. The length of the CDR3 is 12 residues. Trimming left V 8 bases short and J 4 bases short, with 9 bases between. The chain's CDR3 is CASGLSYNEQFF. CDR3 in DNA: TGTGCCAGCGGCTTAAGTTACAATGAGCAGTTCTTC.

This sequence joins TRBV2 and TRBJ1-4; no clear D gene. Germline lookup yields CDR1 SNHLY and CDR2 FYNNEI. The CDR3 extends over 14 amino acids. V lost 6 bases to trimming and J lost 4 bases, with 12 bases between them. This CDR3 reads CASRETGSNEKLFF. CDR3 coding DNA: TGTGCCAGCAGGGAGACGGGGAGTAATGAAAAACTGTTTTTT.

The chain carries TRBV10-3 and TRBJ2-7; TRBD2 agrees at 10 bases. There are 16 residues in the CDR3. J was trimmed by 2 bases and V by 2 bases; bases with no gene match: 6. Germline CDR1 ENHRY, CDR2 SYGVKD. The CDR3, as DNA: TGTGCCATCAGTGAGAGGACTAGCGGATCCACCTACGAGCAGTACTTC. Its translation: CAISERTSGSTYEQYF.

This clone was seen once. The gene calls are TRBV25-1 and TRBJ2-2; D is undetermined. CDR1 and CDR2 from the germline V gene are MGHDK and SYGVNS. This CDR3 contains 14 residues. Trimming removed 5 bases at V and 4 bases at J, with 11 bases between. CDR3 sequence: CASSLRHGTGELFF. CDR3 bases: TGTGCCAGCAGTCTTAGACATGGCACCGGGGAGCTGTTTTTT.

This clone was recorded a few times. The V call is TRBV11-2, the J call TRBJ1-1; a possible D gene is TRBD1 (5 bases). Germline V gene lookup returns CDR1 SGHAT and CDR2 FQNNGV. This CDR3 has 15 amino acids. Trimming took 8 bases from V and 4 from J, leaving 20 bases between them. DNA for the CDR3: TGTGCCAGCGGAGTAGGCCGGGGGGAAACCACTGAAGCTTTCTTT. The encoded protein is CASGVGRGETTEAFF.

This clone was seen once. CDR3 sequence: CAIRSQGSGANVLTF. The CDR3 DNA reads as TGTGCCATCAGGAGCCAGGGGTCTGGGGCCAACGTCCTGACTTTC. The V call is TRBV10-3, the J call TRBJ2-6; perhaps TRBD1 as D (6 bases). CDR1 ENHRY and CDR2 SYGVKD come from the germline V gene. The CDR3 loop spans 15 amino acids. Trimming stripped 6 bases from V and 1 base from J, with 10 bases between.

The chain is built from TRBV24-1 and TRBJ1-2; maybe TRBD1 (6 bases). Germline V lookup: CDR1 KGHDR, CDR2 SFDVKD. The CDR3 spans 15 residues. V lost 3 bases, J lost 5 bases, and 15 bases lay in between. The CDR3 DNA follows: TGTGCCACCAGTGATCAGTCCGGACAGAGTTATGGCTACACCTTC. This encodes CATSDQSGQSYGYTF.

The rearrangement joins TRBV19 to TRBJ2-2; 7 bases match TRBD1. Germline assignment: CDR1 LNHDA and CDR2 SQIVND (reference sequence). This CDR3 has 14 residues. V trimming: 11 bases; J trimming: 0 bases; junction bases outside the gene matches: 6. The CDR3 here is CAGRQGANTGELFF. CDR3 DNA sequence: TGTGCCGGCAGACAGGGCGCGAACACCGGGGAGCTGTTTTTT.

The chain combines TRBV7-8 with TRBJ1-2; TRBD1 matches at 8 bases. The CDR3 contains 15 residues. Germline CDR1 SGHVS, CDR2 FQNEAQ. V trimming: 5 bases; J trimming: 6 bases; junction bases outside the gene matches: 11. The CDR3 loop reads CASSPPLGQGNGYTF. The CDR3 DNA follows: TGTGCCAGCAGCCCCCCCCTCGGACAGGGTAATGGCTACACCTTC.

The genes are TRBV5-4 and TRBJ2-1, with 10 bases fitting TRBD2. The trim removed 4 bases at V and 13 bases at J, leaving 11 bases unmatched. There are 14 residues in the CDR3. Germline V gene data show CDR1 as SGHNT and CDR2 as YYREEE (reference sequence). CDR3 DNA: TGTGCCAGCAGCGACCCGCTAGCGGGAGCCCTCCAGTTCTTC. As protein: CASSDPLAGALQFF.

The V call is TRBV19, the J call TRBJ1-5; a possible D gene is TRBD1 (5 bases). This CDR3 has 15 residues. Trimming left V 1 base short and J 2 bases short, with 9 bases between. Germline V gene lookup returns CDR1 LNHDA and CDR2 SQIVND (reference sequence). CDR3 amino acids: CASSIVVGGNQPQHF. The CDR3 region has the DNA TGTGCCAGTAGTATAGTAGTAGGGGGCAATCAGCCCCAGCATTTT.

The chain recombines TRBV25-1 with TRBJ1-1; 9 positions agree with TRBD1. The V gene end was trimmed by 0 bases and the J gene end by 6 bases; junction bases not matched to a gene: 8. Germline values: CDR1 MGHDK, CDR2 SYGVNS. CDR3 size: 16 residues. CDR3 sequence reads: CASSEYSGTGTPEAFF. The CDR3, as DNA: TGTGCCAGCAGTGAATACTCCGGGACAGGGACCCCTGAAGCTTTCTTT.

V gene TRBV19 combines with J gene TRBJ1-1; TRBD1 might be the D (6 bases). Germline V lookup: CDR1 LNHDA, CDR2 SQIVND (reference sequence). V was cut by 3 bases and J by 5 bases, with 10 bases left in between. The CDR3 runs 13 residues. The CDR3 is CASSMVQGTEAFF. Here the CDR3 DNA reads TGTGCCAGTAGTATGGTGCAGGGGACTGAAGCTTTCTTT.

This clone showed up just once. The genes are TRBV7-3 and TRBJ2-7; TRBD2 matches at 8 bases. Losses at the gene ends were 0 bases for V and 2 bases for J; bases not matched to a gene: 15. The germline V gene encodes CDR1 SGHTA and CDR2 FQGTGA. The CDR3 is 19 residues long. CDR3 sequence reads: CASSLTLTAQREWAYEQYF. The DNA of the CDR3 is TGTGCCAGCAGCTTAACGTTAACGGCCCAGCGGGAGTGGGCCTACGAGCAGTACTTC.

The V call is TRBV6-5, the J call TRBJ1-5; TRBD1 might be the D (6 bases). The CDR3 sequence is 13 residues long. The V gene's germline CDR1 is MNHEY and CDR2 SVGAGI. V shed 10 bases and J shed 7 bases, with 17 bases lying between them. The CDR3 sequence: CATHVGAGQPQHF. CDR3 DNA: TGTGCCACTCATGTGGGGGCAGGGCAGCCCCAGCATTTT.

The chain employs TRBV3-1 (or the pseudogene TRBV3-2) and TRBJ2-7; a weak D match, TRBD1 (5 bases). Trimming removed 4 bases from V and 3 bases from J, with 10 bases in between. CDR3 size: 13 residues. The germline V gene encodes CDR1 LGHDT and CDR2 YNNKEL (reference sequence). CDR3 region: CASSPRALYEQYF. The CDR3 region has the DNA TGTGCCAGCAGCCCCAGGGCGCTCTACGAGCAGTACTTC.

The chain joins TRBV7-9 to TRBJ2-3; 13 nucleotides match TRBD2. Germline assignment: CDR1 SEHNR and CDR2 FQNEAQ (reference sequence). J lost 0 bases, V lost 4 bases, and 10 bases had no gene match. The CDR3 is 19 amino acids. CDR3 residues: CASSSGLAGEITSTDTQYF. CDR3 nucleotides: TGTGCCAGCAGCTCAGGACTAGCGGGAGAGATTACTAGCACAGATACGCAGTATTTT.

The genes are TRBV5-4 and TRBJ1-1; D unclear. V was clipped by 0 bases and J by 1 base, with 4 bases between them. The CDR3 contains 13 residues. Per germline, CDR1 SGHNT and CDR2 YYREEE (reference sequence). CDR3 residues: CASSLDRNTEAFF. For the CDR3, the DNA is TGTGCCAGCAGCTTGGACAGGAACACTGAAGCTTTCTTT.

V usage is TRBV12-5 and J usage is TRBJ2-2; weak D call: TRBD2 (5 bases). Trimming took off 5 bases at V and 5 bases at J, with 18 bases between the two ends. The CDR3 contains 16 residues. Per the germline V gene, CDR1 is LGHNT and CDR2 is FRNRAP. The DNA of the CDR3 is TGTGCTAGTGGTCCCGGGAATCCAGCCAATACCGGGGAGCTGTTTTTT. This codes for CASGPGNPANTGELFF.